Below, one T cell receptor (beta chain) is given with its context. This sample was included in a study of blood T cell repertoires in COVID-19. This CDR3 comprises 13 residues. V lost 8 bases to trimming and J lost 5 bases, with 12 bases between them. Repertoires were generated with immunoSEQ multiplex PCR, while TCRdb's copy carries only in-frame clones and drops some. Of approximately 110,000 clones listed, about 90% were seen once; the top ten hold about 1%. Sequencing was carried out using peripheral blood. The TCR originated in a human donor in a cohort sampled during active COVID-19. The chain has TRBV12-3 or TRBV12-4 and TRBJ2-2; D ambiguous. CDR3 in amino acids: CASYYLGTGELFF. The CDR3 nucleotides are TGTGCCAGCTACTATCTGGGTACCGGGGAGCTGTTTTTT.